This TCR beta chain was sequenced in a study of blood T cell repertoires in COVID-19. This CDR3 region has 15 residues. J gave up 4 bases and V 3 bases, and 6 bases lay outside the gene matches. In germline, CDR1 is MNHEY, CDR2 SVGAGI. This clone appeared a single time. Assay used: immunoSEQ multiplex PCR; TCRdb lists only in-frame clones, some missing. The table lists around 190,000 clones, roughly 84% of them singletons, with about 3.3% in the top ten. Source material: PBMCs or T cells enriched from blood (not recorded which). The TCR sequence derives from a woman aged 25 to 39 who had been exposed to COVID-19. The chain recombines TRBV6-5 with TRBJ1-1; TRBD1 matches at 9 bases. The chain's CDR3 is CASSYSLTGGTEAFF. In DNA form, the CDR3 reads TGTGCCAGCAGTTATAGTCTGACAGGGGGCACTGAAGCTTTCTTT.